This record concerns one TCR beta chain sequence. The CDR3 is 13 residues long. Germline V gene sequence: CDR1 LGHNA, CDR2 YSLEER. The V and J ends lost 5 bases and 7 bases respectively, with 12 bases between them. Ages ranged from roughly 18 to 95 years, with residence in 20 to 30 US areas. This record comes from a study of blood T cell repertoires in COVID-19. As handled by the study authors: Amplification from reference gene primers served as the basis for estimated nucleated cell counts. Clones were sequenced by immunoSEQ multiplex PCR, and TCRdb holds only the in-frame ones, with some missing. The D gene and trimming were derived from the DNA, and the V and J assignments and clone size from that table. The sample records roughly 200,000 clones, about 85% being singletons.

This TCR came from a woman in her 40s in a cohort exposed to, infected with or recovered from COVID-19 (not recorded which). The rearrangement links TRBV4-3 to TRBJ2-1, with D maybe TRBD2 (5 bases). Sequencing was performed on PBMCs or T cells enriched from blood (not recorded which). In nucleotides, the CDR3 is TGCGCCAGCAGCGTCCGAGGGATTAATGAGCAGTTCTTC. It specifies CASSVRGINEQFF.